This T cell receptor beta chain originates from a study of blood T cells in healthy people across ages (dated by TCRdb to the mid-2010s). General notes on the study: In model experiments, template switching captured about one uniquely barcoded TCR beta cDNA molecule for every two T cells. The study measured age-related changes in TCR beta repertoire diversity using deep sequencing normalized with unique cDNA molecular identifiers. Four age groups were formed from the donors: young (average approximately 16 years), middle-aged (more than 35), aged (approximately 60) and long-lived (less than 85). To avoid experimental bias, donors of different ages were spread randomly across the sequencing lanes. Using the same blood draw, the study looked at two additional independent replicas of 1 million unique cDNA reads for two donors, one aged 18 to 29 and the other aged 80 or older. On the study overall, not on this receptor specifically: Estimates of total diversity from one million sequenced T cells were regarded as lower bounds and underestimates. Bulk unsorted PBMC profiling prevented conclusive comparison of naive and antigen-experienced compartments. A strong correlation was found between observed TCR beta diversity and the percentage of naive T cells measured by flow cytometry. Donor CMV infection status was unknown, potentially confounding age-related changes in expanded clonotypes. As age increased, observed TCR beta diversity per million T cells dropped in a roughly linear way, and a significant reduction was already evident by age around 41. Compared with the aged group, more naive CD4+ T cells, fewer expanded clones and increased TCR diversity were shown by the long-lived group, suggesting age selection.

The library was generated by 5' RACE. A second PCR of about 6 to 11 cycles was run with a J-beta primer mix and a sample-barcoded 5' primer. Each TCR beta cDNA molecule received a unique molecular identifier from a template-switch 5' adaptor carrying 12 random nucleotides. Each sample yielded at least 3 million CDR3-containing paired-end reads. First-strand cDNA synthesis was performed from all RNA using the Mint cDNA synthesis kit, with priming by a TRBC-specific oligonucleotide. Following uracil-DNA glycosylase treatment, all cDNA underwent a first 18-cycle PCR with the universal primers M1SS and BC2_uni_R. In the paper's pipeline: Normalization of each sample was performed by random selection of 1 million high-quality reads, each carrying a distinct molecular identifier. Reads sharing molecular identifiers were discarded rather than binned into consensus sequences. MiTCR, run with a Q25 quality threshold and the strictest error-elimination algorithm, handled CDR3 identification, clonotype clustering and error correction. A nonparametric unseen species model with Euler transformation was used to estimate lower-bound total TCR beta diversity. TCRdb trimmed the raw reads at Q25, called clones with MiXCR and kept productive beta chains. A single entry per CDR3 protein holds the most common genes and DNA from its merged rows. The V and J calls shown here were made by TCRdb, not taken from the authors' results. This sample gives 1.5 million to 2 million distinct CDR3 sequences in total; about two fifths of them show up just once. The top ten hold around 23% of the sample.

Notes on this clonotype: The specificity of this receptor is unknown. The input lacks base qualities; no much larger clone sits a single base away.

Systemically healthy Caucasian individuals from Russia, approximately 39 in total and aged about 6 to 100 years, were included as donors. Each donor gave 8 to 10 milliliters of peripheral blood, drawn into EDTA-treated Vacutainer tubes. Ficoll-Paque density-gradient centrifugation was used to isolate PBMCs, with at least 6.5 million per sample. Trizol reagent was used to extract total RNA from PBMCs, with at least 5 micrograms per sample. For every donor, flow cytometry on a PBMC aliquot measured the percentage of naive CD45RAhigh/CD27high T cells. The CDR3 runs 13 residues from the cysteine to the phenylalanine. The DNA shown is the 39-base CDR3, in frame from base 1. Trimming costs V 5 bases and J 2 bases, and their ends lie 10 bases apart. CDR1 and CDR2 are drawn from the germline V gene: SGHVS, FQNEAQ.

The chain employs TRBV7-8 and TRBJ2-7; confidence is insufficient to name the D gene. The specimen sequenced was blood. The TCR was taken from a human donor in good health. The sequence in DNA is TGTGCCAGCAGCCTGAGGCCGACCTACGAGCAGTACTTC. It encodes CASSLRPTYEQYF.